These 22 T cell receptor beta chains originate from one sample sequenced in a study of blood T cell repertoires in COVID-19. Assay: immunoSEQ multiplex PCR; the TCRdb copy retains only in-frame clones and omits some. The sample yields 90,000 to 100,000 clones, over 75% seen once. Sample: peripheral blood. These TCRs come from a man aged 55-75 years with acute or convalescent COVID-19.

This clone appeared a few times. The chain links TRBV28 to TRBJ1-6; TRBD1 agrees at 9 bases. V was pared by 6 bases and J by 3 bases, with 9 bases of the junction left unmatched. The germline V gene encodes CDR1 MDHEN and CDR2 SYDVKM. The CDR3 is 17 amino acids. The CDR3 DNA sequence: TGTGCCAGCAGATCCACAGGGGGCGAGAGCTATAATTCACCCCTCCACTTT. It codes for CASRSTGGESYNSPLHF.

The genes are TRBV6-5 and TRBJ2-1; 7 bases agree with TRBD2. CDR1 is MNHEY, CDR2 SVGAGI, per germline. The CDR3 is made up of 14 amino acids. V trimming: 6 bases; J trimming: 2 bases; junction bases outside the gene matches: 4. The CDR3, as DNA: TGTGCCAGCAGGGGACTATCTGCCTACAATGAGCAGTTCTTC. It is translated as CASRGLSAYNEQFF.

This clone was recorded a few times. The rearrangement joins TRBV7-6 to TRBJ1-5; weak D call: TRBD1 (6 bases). Germline CDR1 is SGHVS and CDR2 is FNYEAQ. CDR3 length: 15 residues. Trimming took off 1 base at V and 4 bases at J, with 11 bases between the two ends. The CDR3 bases are TGTGCCAGCAGCTTAGGGACAGCCGAGAATCAGCCCCAGCATTTT. It encodes CASSLGTAENQPQHF.

This chain joins TRBV6-5 and TRBJ1-5; D is possibly TRBD1 (5 bases). The CDR3 runs to 13 residues. Germline V gene data show CDR1 as MNHEY and CDR2 as SVGAGI. V was trimmed by 6 bases and J by 4 bases, leaving 10 bases between them. CDR3 nucleotide sequence: TGTGCCAGCAGCGACAGTCTAAATCAGCCCCAGCATTTT. It translates to CASSDSLNQPQHF.

The rearrangement links TRBV6-2 or TRBV6-3 to TRBJ2-7, with D maybe TRBD1 (5 bases). Germline V gives CDR1 MNHEY, CDR2 SVGEGT. This CDR3 spans 13 amino acids. V lost 5 bases, J lost 3 bases, and 11 bases lay in between. CDR3 residues: CASSKTVNYEQYF. In DNA, the CDR3 is TGTGCCAGCAGTAAGACAGTTAACTACGAGCAGTACTTC.

This clone was counted only a few times. The chain recombines TRBV5-6 with TRBJ1-6; no clear D gene. The ends were cut back, 0 bases at V and 16 bases at J, with 11 bases in the middle. Per the germline V gene, CDR1 is SGHDT and CDR2 is YYEEEE. CDR3 length equals 12 residues. The DNA for the CDR3 is TGTGCCAGCAGCTTGGCCACATCGAGGCTCCACTTT. This sequence encodes CASSLATSRLHF.

The gene calls are TRBV18 and TRBJ2-7; D is possibly TRBD2 (6 bases). This CDR3 region has 14 residues. Trimming stripped 6 bases from V and 5 bases from J, with 17 bases between. CDR1 is KGHSH, CDR2 LQKENI, per germline. This CDR3 reads CASSGARELNEQYF. Here the CDR3 DNA reads TGTGCCAGCTCGGGTGCACGGGAGCTCAACGAGCAGTACTTC.

DNA for the CDR3: TGTGCCAGCAGCGTACTAGACGTGGAGACCCAGTACTTC. Encoded protein: CASSVLDVETQYF. This chain uses TRBV9 with TRBJ2-5; D gene ambiguous. The V and J ends lost 1 base and 5 bases respectively, with 9 bases between them. The CDR3 length is 13 residues. CDR1 SGDLS and CDR2 YYNGEE come from the germline V gene.

This chain joins TRBV27 and TRBJ2-7, with 9 positions matching TRBD1. The V and J ends lost 1 base and 5 bases, in that order; junction bases with no gene match: 3. Germline V gene lookup returns CDR1 MNHEY and CDR2 SMNVEV (reference sequence). The CDR3 covers 14 residues. CDR3 DNA: TGTGCCAGCAGTTTATACAGGGGGCAGAACGAGCAGTACTTC. Translation gives CASSLYRGQNEQYF.

V and J are TRBV7-8 and TRBJ1-1; 8 nucleotides agree with TRBD1. The CDR3 contains 14 residues. Germline values: CDR1 SGHVS, CDR2 FQNEAQ. V lost 5 bases and J lost 1; bases outside the gene matches: 3. The CDR3, as DNA: TGTGCCAGCAGCCAGGACAGGGAGAACACTGAAGCTTTCTTT. Translation gives CASSQDRENTEAFF.

The V and J genes are TRBV10-3 and TRBJ1-2; D may be TRBD1 (6 bases). Germline CDR1 and CDR2: ENHRY and SYGVKD. The CDR3 loop spans 16 amino acids. The ends were cut back, 2 bases at V and 8 bases at J, with 21 bases in the middle. The CDR3 nucleotides read TGTGCCATCAGTGAGCCTCTCGTTGTGGGGGCTGGCGGCTACACCTTC. This sequence encodes CAISEPLVVGAGGYTF.

This clone came up a few times. The chain employs TRBV4-3 and TRBJ1-6; D unresolved. With 1 base removed from V and 5 bases from J, the gap between germline ends came to 18 bases. Germline CDR1 LGHNA, CDR2 YSLEER. This CDR3 spans 18 amino acids. CDR3 amino acids: CASSQVMGATGNNSPLHF. The CDR3 DNA reads as TGCGCCAGCAGCCAAGTTATGGGAGCGACTGGTAATAATTCACCCCTCCACTTT.

The chain uses TRBV12-3 or TRBV12-4 and TRBJ1-2; the D is unclear. The CDR3 consists of 11 residues. Trimming pared 7 bases from V and 4 bases from J, leaving 7 bases between. This CDR3 reads CASNPGYGYTF. CDR3 DNA: TGTGCCAGCAACCCGGGCTATGGCTACACCTTC.

J is TRBJ1-4 and V is TRBV2; no firm D call. The CDR3 has 14 residues. Trimming cost V 3 bases and J 0 bases, with 5 bases left between them. Germline V gene data show CDR1 as SNHLY and CDR2 as FYNNEI. The CDR3 protein is CASSEAATNEKLFF. For the CDR3, the DNA is TGTGCCAGCAGTGAGGCAGCAACTAATGAAAAACTGTTTTTT.

The V and J genes are TRBV5-6 and TRBJ1-1; 9 bases map to TRBD1. J gave up 10 bases and V 4 bases, and 5 bases lay outside the gene matches. This CDR3 is built from 12 residues. Germline V gene data show CDR1 as SGHDT and CDR2 as YYEEEE. The CDR3 sequence is CASSMGQGRAFF. The CDR3 bases are TGTGCCAGCAGCATGGGACAGGGAAGAGCTTTCTTT.

The genes are TRBV19 and TRBJ2-7; D possibly corresponds to TRBD1 (6 bases). The CDR3 totals 13 residues. Trimming left V 3 bases short and J 1 base short, with 7 bases between. Germline CDR1 is LNHDA and CDR2 is SQIVND (reference sequence). For the CDR3, the DNA is TGTGCCAGTAGTATGGACAGTTCCTACGAGCAGTACTTC. Amino acid sequence: CASSMDSSYEQYF.

This clone was seen a few times. J is TRBJ1-5 and V is TRBV4-2, with D unclear. Germline V CDR1 and CDR2: LGHNA, YNFKEQ. The length of the CDR3 is 15 residues. V shed 0 bases and J shed 7 bases, with 13 bases lying between them. CDR3 coding DNA: TGTGCCAGCAGCCAAGATTGGGAGATAACGCAGCCCCAGCATTTT. Translating it yields CASSQDWEITQPQHF.

This chain uses TRBV27 with TRBJ1-2, with D perhaps matching TRBD1 (5 bases). Trimming took off 3 bases at V and 0 bases at J, with 11 bases between the two ends. CDR3 size: 15 residues. Germline V gene data show CDR1 as MNHEY and CDR2 as SMNVEV (reference sequence). The CDR3 protein is CASSFRAVANYGYTF. CDR3 sequence (DNA): TGTGCCAGCAGTTTCAGGGCAGTAGCTAACTATGGCTACACCTTC.

The chain uses TRBV7-2 and TRBJ2-7; 7 nucleotides agree with TRBD2. The ends lost 1 base at V and 4 bases at J; junction bases unmatched: 10. The CDR3 runs to 16 residues. CDR1 is SGHTA and CDR2 is FQGNSA in the germline V gene. The CDR3 spells CASSLVSAGVGYEQYF. Here the CDR3 DNA reads TGTGCCAGCAGCTTAGTTTCGGCGGGAGTAGGGTACGAGCAGTACTTC.

This clone appeared a few times. V gene TRBV13 combines with J gene TRBJ2-7; D might be TRBD2 (5 bases). The V gene lost 2 bases and the J gene lost 0 bases, with 14 bases spanning the gap. The germline gives CDR1 PRHDT, CDR2 FYEKMQ (reference sequence). The length of the CDR3 is 16 residues. CDR3 region: CASSLLAGLSSYEQYF. DNA for the CDR3: TGTGCCAGCAGCTTACTAGCCGGGCTCTCCTCCTACGAGCAGTACTTC.

V usage is TRBV4-3 and J usage is TRBJ1-6; possibly TRBD1 for D (5 bases). Trimming removed 3 bases at V and 9 bases at J, with 9 bases between. CDR1 and CDR2 (germline): LGHNA, YSLEER. CDR3 length: 13 amino acids. The CDR3 DNA reads as TGCGCCAGCAGCCACGGAGGGACTTCACCCCTCCACTTT. Residues: CASSHGGTSPLHF.

This clone has only a few counts. CDR3 region: CASSFLVPVLRDGYTF. The CDR3 DNA reads as TGTGCCAGCAGCTTCCTAGTGCCGGTCCTGCGGGATGGCTACACCTTC. The chain joins TRBV7-9 to TRBJ1-2; no definite D call. Germline V lookup: CDR1 SEHNR, CDR2 FQNEAQ (reference sequence). The CDR3 has 16 residues. V lost 3 bases, J lost 6 bases, and 20 bases lay in between.